The T cell receptor (beta chain) described here comes from a study of regulatory T cells in long-lasting Graves disease. Study information: Persistence in Graves' disease denoted antithyroid drug use beyond 5 years alongside positive TSH receptor antibodies.

This clonotype has ten or more counts. Germline trimming cut 3 bases from V and 2 bases from J; bases unmatched to any gene: 5. The CDR3 is 15 residues long. CDR1 and CDR2 (germline): MNHEY, SMNVEV (reference sequence). Time point noted: persistent/refractory GD, antithyroid drugs over 5 years with positive TRAb. The TCR library used RNA extracted from PBMCs. As a group, patients came from one endocrinology department in Xi'an, China. Peripheral blood, approximately 9 milliliters per patient, was collected in EDTA tubes. Construction of the TCR beta libraries employed iRepertoire HTBI primers in conjunction with Arm-PCR of CDR3 regions. TCRdb reprocessed the multiplex PCR reads with MiXCR, giving one entry per CDR3 protein. The table includes some 300,000 distinct CDR3 sequences, 20% to 25% detected once.

The origin of this receptor is a female donor with Graves disease. This sequence joins TRBV27 and TRBJ2-3, with 7 positions matching TRBD2. Specimen: peripheral blood mononuclear cells (PBMCs), collected when the disease was refractory, from a patient treated with antithyroid drugs. In nucleotides, the CDR3 is TGTGCCAGCAGTTTCGGAGGGAGGGCCACAGATACGCAGTATTTT. This codes for CASSFGGRATDTQYF.